This passage covers 26 T cell receptor beta chains from one sample sequenced in a study of cytomegalovirus exposure and HLA in healthy donors. Assay: immunoSEQ multiplex PCR; the TCRdb copy retains only in-frame clones and omits some. The data show 150,000 to 200,000 clones, 86% seen once. The sequenced sample was PBMCs. Every receptor here comes from a woman under 30 in good health and CMV-seronegative.

The chain has TRBV30 and TRBJ2-1; 8 bases map to TRBD1. Germline V CDR1 and CDR2: GTSNPN, SVGIG (reference sequence). With V trimmed by 4 bases and J by 7 bases, 9 bases remained unmatched. The CDR3 is 14 residues long. DNA of the CDR3: TGTGCCTGGAACGCGGGACAGGAGGGGAATGAGCAGTTCTTC. The encoded protein is CAWNAGQEGNEQFF.

The rearrangement links TRBV9 to TRBJ1-2; 8 bases map to TRBD1. After removal of 0 bases from V and 4 bases from J, the junction contained 2 bases not matched to a gene. This CDR3 comprises 14 residues. From germline, CDR1 is SGDLS and CDR2 YYNGEE. CDR3 DNA: TGTGCCAGCAGCGTAGATGACAGGGGCTATGGCTACACCTTC. It translates to CASSVDDRGYGYTF.

V gene TRBV27 combines with J gene TRBJ2-3; D is unresolved. The CDR3 has 12 residues. The V end was cut by 2 bases, the J end by 6 bases, with 6 bases between. Germline CDR1 MNHEY, CDR2 SMNVEV (reference sequence). The CDR3 loop reads CASSLSADTQYF. CDR3 nucleotides: TGTGCCAGCAGTTTAAGCGCGGATACGCAGTATTTT.

The gene calls are TRBV2 and TRBJ2-1; 11 nucleotides match TRBD2. Germline CDR1 SNHLY, CDR2 FYNNEI. The CDR3 sequence is 14 residues long. Trimming at V came to 8 bases and at J to 6 bases, leaving 6 bases not matched to a gene. This CDR3 reads CASVTSGGTNEQFF. CDR3 in DNA: TGTGCCAGCGTAACTAGCGGGGGAACCAATGAGCAGTTCTTC.

The chain uses TRBV6-5 and TRBJ1-1, with D possibly being TRBD1 (6 bases). Trimming took 6 bases from V and 4 from J, leaving 12 bases between them. The CDR3 contains 13 residues. In germline, CDR1 is MNHEY, CDR2 SVGAGI. The CDR3 sequence: CASRITGTTEAFF. The CDR3, as DNA: TGTGCCAGCAGAATCACAGGGACCACTGAAGCTTTCTTT.

V gene TRBV4-3 combines with J gene TRBJ1-4; D remains ambiguous. This CDR3 region has 17 residues. Deletions cut 0 bases from V and 6 bases from J, with 17 bases between. Germline V gene sequence: CDR1 LGHNA, CDR2 YSLEER. CDR3 in amino acids: CASSQEWRKGGDEKLFF. The CDR3 DNA reads as TGCGCCAGCAGCCAAGAGTGGCGTAAGGGAGGCGATGAAAAACTGTTTTTT.

The chain is built from TRBV19 and TRBJ2-7; the match to TRBD1 covers 10 bases. J gave up 4 bases and V 5 bases, and 5 bases lay outside the gene matches. The CDR3 contains 14 residues. Germline V gives CDR1 LNHDA, CDR2 SQIVND (reference sequence). CDR3 in DNA: TGTGCCAGTAGTGGGCGGGACAGGGGATACGAGCAGTACTTC. It encodes CASSGRDRGYEQYF.

This chain connects TRBV9 to TRBJ1-5; D gene ambiguous. With 0 bases removed from V and 2 bases from J, the gap between germline ends came to 9 bases. Germline values: CDR1 SGDLS, CDR2 YYNGEE. The CDR3 has 15 residues. CDR3 residues: CASSVGVRGNQPQHF. In DNA form, the CDR3 reads TGTGCCAGCAGCGTAGGGGTGAGGGGCAATCAGCCCCAGCATTTT.

V and J are TRBV10-2 and TRBJ2-5; maybe TRBD2 (6 bases). The germline CDR1 and CDR2 sequences are WSHSY and SAAADI. The CDR3 totals 14 residues. V lost 8 bases and J lost 4, with 17 bases in between. The chain's CDR3 is CASGLGLFIETQYF. CDR3 nucleotides: TGCGCCAGCGGCCTGGGACTTTTTATAGAGACCCAGTACTTC.

The CDR3 DNA sequence: TGCGCCAGCAGCGTTACTAACTATGGCTACACCTTC. It yields the protein CASSVTNYGYTF. The chain links TRBV5-1 to TRBJ1-2; D is unclear. The CDR3 runs to 12 residues. With 4 bases removed from V and 0 bases from J, the gap between germline ends came to 4 bases. The germline V gene has CDR1 SGHRS and CDR2 YFSETQ.

In this sample, this clone turned up once. This chain joins TRBV5-1 and TRBJ2-5, with D unclear. Deletions cut 2 bases from V and 0 bases from J, with 2 bases between. Germline V CDR1 and CDR2: SGHRS, YFSETQ. The CDR3 loop spans 12 amino acids. For the CDR3, the DNA is TGCGCCAGCAGCTTCGACCAAGAGACCCAGTACTTC. Its translation is CASSFDQETQYF.

The chain has TRBV5-1 and TRBJ2-1, with D perhaps TRBD2 (6 bases). Trimming took 3 bases from V and 8 from J, leaving 27 bases between them. The length of the CDR3 is 18 residues. Germline CDR1 SGHRS, CDR2 YFSETQ. The CDR3 here is CASSSRTLAERDPHEQFF. Here the CDR3 DNA reads TGCGCCAGCAGCTCACGTACCTTAGCGGAAAGGGACCCGCATGAGCAGTTCTTC.

The chain recombines TRBV7-3 with TRBJ2-6, with D possibly TRBD1 on 6 matching bases. Germline V gene data show CDR1 as SGHTA and CDR2 as FQGTGA. Trimming took 0 bases from V and 12 from J, leaving 27 bases between them. This CDR3 spans 19 amino acids. The CDR3 bases are TGTGCCAGCAGCTTAACGCAAAAGGTATCTCGGACAGCCTACCCCGTCCTGACTTTC. Protein product: CASSLTQKVSRTAYPVLTF. Supplemented by reference TRBV7-3 and TRBJ2-6, the full variable domain reads GAGVSQTPSNKVTEKGKYVELRCDPISGHTALYWYRQSLGQGPEFLIYFQGTGAADDSGLPNDRFFAVRPEGSVSTLKIQRTERGDSAVYLCASSLTQKVSRTAYPVLTFGAGSRLTVL.

The V call is TRBV27, the J call TRBJ1-5; 10 bases line up with TRBD1. The ends lost 0 bases at V and 4 bases at J; junction bases unmatched: 3. The CDR3 sequence is 16 residues long. In germline, CDR1 is MNHEY, CDR2 SMNVEV (reference sequence). CDR3 sequence (DNA): TGTGCCAGCAGTTTATCGGGGACAGGGGTGAATCAGCCCCAGCATTTT. Its translation: CASSLSGTGVNQPQHF.

The chain couples TRBV2 to TRBJ1-5, with D perhaps matching TRBD1 (5 bases). The germline gives CDR1 SNHLY, CDR2 FYNNEI. The germline V and J ends were trimmed by 4 bases and 6 bases, with 16 bases remaining between them. The CDR3 is 15 residues long. The CDR3 sequence is CASSVREGFGQPQHF. The CDR3 coding sequence is TGTGCCAGCAGTGTCCGGGAGGGGTTTGGTCAGCCCCAGCATTTT.

CDR3 sequence: CASRGGQGVSQLGYEQYF. CDR3 bases: TGCGCCAGCAGAGGGGGACAGGGGGTATCCCAGCTAGGCTACGAGCAGTACTTC. The V gene is TRBV5-1, the J gene TRBJ2-7; 11 nucleotides align to TRBD1. V shed 5 bases and J 3 bases; nucleotides not matched to a gene: 16. The CDR3 spans 18 residues. CDR1 SGHRS and CDR2 YFSETQ come from the germline V gene.

This sequence joins TRBV7-8 and TRBJ2-5, with TRBD1 matching over 9 bases. The CDR3 length is 14 residues. Per the germline V gene, CDR1 is SGHVS and CDR2 is FQNEAQ. V shed 7 bases, J shed 5 bases, and the junction held 8 bases outside the gene matches. The CDR3 reads CASIGTGLFETQYF. CDR3 sequence (DNA): TGTGCCAGCATAGGGACAGGGTTGTTTGAGACCCAGTACTTC.

The rearrangement joins TRBV23-1 to TRBJ2-7; 9 bases line up with TRBD1. TRBV23-1 is noted as an ORF with a role that remains uncertain. Germline trimming cut 8 bases from V and 4 bases from J; bases unmatched to any gene: 12. The CDR3 consists of 15 residues. For the CDR3, the DNA is TGCGCCAGCCAACCCGGGACAGGGCGGATATACGAGCAGTACTTC. Amino acid sequence: CASQPGTGRIYEQYF.

The CDR3 sequence: CASYLTGGWTEAFF. Written as DNA, the CDR3 is TGTGCCAGTTACCTGACAGGGGGATGGACTGAAGCTTTCTTT. V usage is TRBV19 and J usage is TRBJ1-1; 9 bases align to TRBD1. Trimming at V came to 8 bases and at J to 5 bases, leaving 9 bases not matched to a gene. Germline CDR1 is LNHDA and CDR2 is SQIVND (reference sequence). This CDR3 is 14 amino acids long. The full variable domain, with the rest looked up from reference TRBV19 and TRBJ1-1, is DGGITQSPKYLFRKEGQNVTLSCEQNLNHDAMYWYRQDPGQGLRLIYYSQIVNDFQKGDIAEGYSVSREKKESFPLTVTSAQKNPTAFYLCASYLTGGWTEAFFGQGTRLTVV.

This clone was seen once. The chain is built from TRBV19 and TRBJ1-2; D gene ambiguous. This CDR3 spans 14 amino acids. The V gene's germline CDR1 is LNHDA and CDR2 SQIVND (reference sequence). The ends were cut back, 5 bases at V and 0 bases at J, with 10 bases in the middle. The CDR3 loop reads CASSPGVANYGYTF. The CDR3 region has the DNA TGTGCCAGTAGTCCCGGTGTAGCTAACTATGGCTACACCTTC.

Comment on this clone: The sample has other DNA sequences that encode this CDR3 too. This rearrangement joins TRBV6-5 to TRBJ1-2; 10 bases line up with TRBD1. CDR3 length: 13 amino acids. V shed 6 bases and J 8 bases; nucleotides not matched to a gene: 6. Germline values: CDR1 MNHEY, CDR2 SVGAGI. The CDR3 here is CASRPTGGYGYTF. CDR3 bases: TGTGCCAGCAGGCCGACAGGGGGCTACGGCTACACCTTC.

The chain recombines TRBV29-1 with TRBJ2-1; D gene unclear. Trimming took 5 bases from V and 9 from J, leaving 11 bases between them. The length of the CDR3 is 11 residues. Germline lookup yields CDR1 SQVTM and CDR2 ANQGSEA. CDR3 in DNA: TGCAGCGTTACTCTGGTGAGTGAGCAGTTCTTC. It translates to CSVTLVSEQFF.

The chain couples TRBV27 to TRBJ2-7; TRBD2 matches 10 bases. This CDR3 region has 16 residues. J gave up 4 bases and V 6 bases, and 12 bases lay outside the gene matches. Per the germline V gene, CDR1 is MNHEY and CDR2 is SMNVEV (reference sequence). Here the CDR3 reads CASRRSGGLAVYEQYF. Here the CDR3 DNA reads TGTGCCAGCAGGAGGTCCGGAGGACTAGCGGTTTACGAGCAGTACTTC.

This clone was seen more than once but under ten times. The rearrangement links TRBV11-2 to TRBJ2-7; 7 bases match TRBD1. Germline V gene sequence: CDR1 SGHAT, CDR2 FQNNGV. The CDR3 contains 16 residues. The trim removed 4 bases at V and 4 bases at J, leaving 13 bases unmatched. The CDR3 DNA follows: TGTGCCAGCAGCTCCCCTACCGACAGGGCGGTGTACGAGCAGTACTTC. This encodes CASSSPTDRAVYEQYF.

The sample holds one count of this clone. The chain couples TRBV7-9 to TRBJ2-2; 7 bases map to TRBD1. V lost 5 bases to trimming and J lost 5 bases; unmatched junction nucleotides: 5. The CDR3 totals 14 residues. The germline V gene encodes CDR1 SEHNR and CDR2 FQNEAQ (reference sequence). Written as DNA, the CDR3 is TGTGCCAGCAGCGCGGACAGGAATACCGGGGAGCTGTTTTTT. Its protein product is CASSADRNTGELFF.

The chain employs TRBV7-6 and TRBJ2-7; 9 positions match TRBD1. From germline, CDR1 is SGHVS and CDR2 FNYEAQ. Trimming cost V 5 bases and J 1 base; bases outside gene matches: 9. The CDR3 runs 16 residues. The CDR3 DNA is TGTGCCAGCAGCCCGTACCGGGACAGGGCTTCCTACGAGCAGTACTTC. Its translation is CASSPYRDRASYEQYF.